This entry concerns a single T cell receptor (beta chain). Antigen: not known. CDR3 size: 14 residues. Germline CDR1 and CDR2: KGHDR and SFDVKD. Trimming cost V 7 bases and J 11 bases; bases outside gene matches: 13. The sample originates from a study of T cell repertoires in cytomegalovirus infection. For the study at large: CMV epitopes in the study were HLA-C-restricted (recently identified) and HLA-B-restricted (well studied). CMV infection and matching HLA type were both indicated by public TCR beta signatures. General study findings and limits: Dominating the ex vivo response were TCR beta clonotypes that were CMV-specific and HLA-C-restricted. Frequencies of public TCR beta families were cumulated, and this identified carriers of CMV plus the relevant HLA.

TCRdb itself ran the reads through MiXCR, one entry per CDR3 protein. The table lists 310,000 or so distinct CDR3 sequences, about 25% of them singletons. This sequence originates from a human donor in good health (CMV status not recorded). Some clones in this sample may be carry-over from other donors' samples. This chain uses TRBV24-1 with TRBJ1-3; 7 bases line up with TRBD1. The source material was cultured PBMCs, sampled from culture after CMV antigen stimulation. CDR3 nucleotides: TGTGCCACCAGCCCGGACAGGTCGGAAACCCCCATATATTTT. It yields the protein CATSPDRSETPIYF.